The clone carrying this TCR beta chain was recorded many times. V lost 7 bases, J lost 4 bases, and 11 bases stayed unmatched. This CDR3 comprises 15 residues. Germline lookup yields CDR1 MDHEN and CDR2 SYDVKM. From the reads, TCRdb called clonotypes with MiXCR, one entry per CDR3 protein. The sample consists of approximately 100,000 distinct CDR3 sequences, about 22% of them appearing once. This sample is drawn from a study of T cell repertoires in cytomegalovirus infection. Study-level background: Based on public TCR beta signatures, there were indications of CMV infection and of a matching HLA type.

This rearrangement joins TRBV28 to TRBJ2-7, with 9 bases that match TRBD1. The sequencing input was CD8+ T cells from PBMCs. The TCR comes from a human donor in good health (CMV status not recorded). Some clones in this sample may be carry-over from other donors' samples. This CDR3 is CASTVRQGGRYEQYF. The DNA for the CDR3 is TGTGCCAGCACCGTTCGACAGGGGGGACGATACGAGCAGTACTTC.